This T cell receptor (beta chain) was documented in a study of OX40 agonist ivuxolimab in advanced cancers. Study background: Every 2 weeks, ivuxolimab was infused into the patients intravenously at between 0.01 and 10 mg/kg. The eligibility criteria allowed prior anti-PD-1, anti-PD-L1 or anti-CTLA-4 therapy, and around 40% had some.

CDR1 and CDR2 (germline): MDHEN, SYDVKM. CDR3 length: 13 residues. Findings and limits, study-wide: Low normalized T-cell clonal expansion also characterized some of the nonresponders.

Anyone with autoimmune disease history or systemic immunosuppression was excluded. Assay used: immunoSEQ multiplex PCR; TCRdb lists only in-frame clones, some missing. Counted here are roughly 60,000 clones, approximately 84% occurring once; the ten biggest clones make up 3%. Note on this clone: What it recognizes is unknown.

The sample in question was CD4+ or CD8+ T cells sorted from blood, obtained in a trial of the OX40 agonist ivuxolimab. V is TRBV28 and J is TRBJ2-5, with 9 bases fitting TRBD2. The assigned J gene may be wrong: the sequence end matches TRBJ2-7 better. This sequence was found in an adult with an advanced solid tumor such as melanoma, head and neck, liver or kidney cancer. In DNA form, the CDR3 reads TGTGCCAGCAAGGGGACTAGCCGGGGCGAGCAGTACTTC. Encoded protein: CASKGTSRGEQYF.